This is a list of T cell receptor beta chains from one sample in a study of beta chain features in type 1 diabetes. Only in-frame clones appear in the TCRdb table, and some are missing; sequencing was by immunoSEQ multiplex PCR. Of 200,000 to 300,000 clones in the sample, approximately 15% were seen once. Sequencing was done on a sample of naive CD4+ T cells from blood. The receptor source for this set is a man aged 30 to 45 with type 1 diabetes. CDR3s include the opening cysteine and the closing phenylalanine or tryptophan. D genes are given only for firm matches. Not all rows give a size; the values are once, few, many and, for expanded clones, a class.

cdr3_length d_call j_call v_call clone_size cdr3_aa cdr3_nt
13 TRBD1 TRBJ2-7 TRBV5-4 NA CASSVQQGREQYF TGTGCCAGCAGCGTGCAACAGGGGCGGGAGCAGTACTTC
15 NA TRBJ1-2 TRBV9 NA CASSVDASRRYGYTF TGTGCCAGCAGCGTAGATGCCAGCAGGAGGTATGGCTACACCTTC
14 TRBD1 TRBJ2-7 TRBV7-9 few CASSSRTGRYEQYF TGTGCCAGCAGCTCGCGGACAGGCCGCTACGAGCAGTACTTC
13 NA TRBJ2-3 TRBV25-1 few CASSEVVVGTQYF TGTGCCAGCAGTGAGGTCGTGGTCGGTACGCAGTATTTT
19 TRBD2 TRBJ2-1 TRBV29-1 few CSVLVIGTSGGAGYNEQFF TGCAGCGTCCTCGTAATTGGGACTAGCGGGGGGGCCGGTTACAATGAGCAGTTCTTC
16 TRBD2 TRBJ2-3 TRBV29-1 few CSVLVGLAGGTDTQYF TGCAGCGTACTCGTGGGACTAGCGGGGGGCACAGATACGCAGTATTTT
13 NA TRBJ1-1 TRBV5-1 NA CASSPDTKTEAFF TGCGCCAGCAGCCCGGACACGAAGACTGAAGCTTTCTTT
11 TRBD1 TRBJ1-1 TRBV29-1 NA CSLGGTGAAFF TGCAGCCTTGGGGGGACAGGGGCGGCTTTCTTT
16 TRBD2 TRBJ2-7 TRBV4-2 few CASSQVGTTYSYEQYF TGTGCCAGCAGCCAGGTAGGGACTACCTACTCCTACGAGCAGTACTTC
18 NA TRBJ2-3 TRBV4-2 NA CASSQVQSWRTSTDTQYF TGTGCCAGCAGCCAAGTACAATCGTGGCGGACTAGCACAGATACGCAGTATTTT
14 NA TRBJ1-6 TRBV9 NA CASSVAEVNSPLHF TGTGCCAGCAGCGTAGCTGAGGTGAATTCACCCCTCCACTTT
13 TRBD1 TRBJ1-1 TRBV6-1 NA CASSEKGQGRAFF TGTGCCAGCAGTGAAAAGGGACAGGGACGGGCTTTCTTT
11 NA TRBJ1-5 TRBV7-9 few CATGGTQPQHF TGTGCCACGGGAGGGACGCAGCCCCAGCATTTT
15 NA TRBJ2-1 TRBV25-1 NA CASSAPGLSYNEQFF TGTGCCAGCAGTGCCCCGGGACTCTCCTACAATGAGCAGTTCTTC
17 TRBD2 TRBJ2-3 TRBV7-2 few CASSLEGGLGASDTQYF TGTGCCAGCAGCTTAGAAGGGGGACTAGGGGCGTCAGATACGCAGTATTTT
15 TRBD2 TRBJ2-5 TRBV19 once CASTLRGGGQETQYF TGTGCCAGTACGCTTCGCGGGGGGGGTCAAGAGACCCAGTACTTC
14 TRBD1 TRBJ2-7 TRBV7-9 NA CASSHSGTAYEQYF TGTGCCAGCAGCCACTCCGGGACAGCCTACGAGCAGTACTTC
15 TRBD1 TRBJ1-6 TRBV4-1 few CASSRRGDRVNALHF TGCGCCAGCAGCCGCCGGGGGGACAGGGTGAATGCCCTCCACTTT
15 TRBD2 TRBJ2-7 TRBV11-2 few CASSLSGPGGGEQYF TGTGCCAGCAGCTTGAGCGGGCCGGGGGGAGGTGAGCAGTACTTC
14 NA TRBJ2-5 TRBV5-4 few CASSHPTEQETQYF TGTGCCAGCAGCCACCCGACAGAGCAAGAGACCCAGTACTTC
12 NA TRBJ1-5 TRBV2 NA CASDTVDQPQHF TGTGCCAGCGATACAGTGGATCAGCCCCAGCATTTT
13 TRBD1 TRBJ2-5 TRBV12-5 NA CASGQGRVETQYF TGTGCTAGTGGACAGGGGCGAGTTGAGACCCAGTACTTC
15 TRBD2 TRBJ2-3 TRBV7-9 NA CASSLGSGSKDTQYF TGTGCCAGCAGCTTGGGTAGCGGGAGTAAAGATACGCAGTATTTT
15 TRBD1 TRBJ2-7 TRBV2 NA CASSETGTGSYEQYF TGTGCCAGCAGTGAAACCGGGACAGGGTCCTACGAGCAGTACTTC
16 NA TRBJ1-1 TRBV19 NA CASGSDRVYMNTEAFF TGTGCCAGTGGGTCGGACAGAGTCTACATGAACACTGAAGCTTTCTTT
14 NA TRBJ2-7 TRBV5-1 NA CASSPGRLGHEQYF TGCGCCAGCAGCCCGGGACGACTAGGCCACGAGCAGTACTTC
12 NA TRBJ1-2 TRBV30 few CVLMEIPYGYTF TGTGTCCTTATGGAGATCCCCTATGGCTACACCTTC
13 NA TRBJ1-1 TRBV18 few CASSQGPNTEAFF TGTGCCAGCTCACAGGGGCCGAACACTGAAGCTTTCTTT
17 TRBD2 TRBJ2-1 TRBV11-3 few CASRHSLGGGYYNEQFF TGTGCCAGCAGACACAGTTTGGGCGGGGGGTACTACAATGAGCAGTTCTTC
15 TRBD1 TRBJ2-5 TRBV2 NA CASSELPGQGETQYF TGTGCCAGCAGTGAACTGCCGGGACAGGGAGAGACCCAGTACTTC
12 NA TRBJ1-4 TRBV7-8 NA CASSTFGEKLFF TGTGCCAGCAGCACCTTCGGTGAAAAACTGTTTTTT
15 NA TRBJ2-3 TRBV27 NA CASRSTVASTDTQYF TGTGCCAGCAGGTCGACTGTCGCTAGCACAGATACGCAGTATTTT
13 NA TRBJ1-2 TRBV19 NA CASSTQEGYGYTF TGTGCCAGTAGTACGCAGGAAGGCTATGGCTACACCTTC
17 TRBD1 TRBJ1-3 TRBV18 NA CASSLVRDRFSGNTIYF TGTGCCAGCTCACTTGTCCGGGACAGATTCTCTGGAAACACCATATATTTT
12 TRBD1 TRBJ2-7 TRBV2 few CASSEFEGQANF TGTGCCAGCAGTGAATTTGAGGGACAGGCCAACTTC
15 NA TRBJ1-3 TRBV6-6 few CASSYSQGTGNTIYF TGTGCCAGCAGTTACAGCCAGGGGACTGGAAACACCATATATTTT
14 TRBD2 TRBJ2-1 TRBV19 NA CASSSGGAPNEQFF TGTGCCAGTAGTAGCGGGGGGGCCCCCAATGAGCAGTTCTTC
13 TRBD1 TRBJ1-1 TRBV11-2 few CASSLQGDTEAFF TGTGCCAGCAGCTTACAGGGGGACACTGAAGCTTTCTTT
14 NA TRBJ1-2 TRBV7-9 few CASSLRQDSGGYTF TGTGCCAGCAGCTTAAGACAGGATTCGGGAGGCTACACCTTC
12 TRBD2 TRBJ2-1 TRBV6-5 NA CASRVTSGQQFF TGTGCCAGCAGGGTAACTAGCGGACAGCAGTTCTTC
15 NA TRBJ1-1 TRBV30 few CAWSRGGIMNTEAFF TGTGCCTGGAGTAGAGGGGGTATCATGAACACTGAAGCTTTCTTT
15 TRBD2 TRBJ2-5 TRBV19 few CASSTTGLAGETQYF TGTGCCAGTAGTACGACGGGACTAGCGGGAGAGACCCAGTACTTC
15 NA TRBJ1-5 TRBV6-1 NA CASIRGLYSNQPQHF TGTGCCAGCATTAGAGGGCTGTATAGCAATCAGCCCCAGCATTTT
13 NA TRBJ2-1 TRBV9 NA CASSVTVQDEQFF TGTGCCAGCAGCGTAACGGTTCAAGATGAGCAGTTCTTC
15 TRBD1 TRBJ1-2 TRBV5-1 NA CASSLAQGAHGGYTF TGCGCCAGCAGCTTGGCCCAGGGGGCGCATGGTGGCTACACCTTC